This T cell receptor beta chain was captured in a study of shared clonotypes between healthy human individuals. Germline V lookup: CDR1 LGHNA, CDR2 YNFKEQ. J gave up 0 bases and V 5 bases, and 12 bases lay outside the gene matches. The CDR3 loop spans 19 amino acids. Clones were read by immunoSEQ multiplex PCR, and TCRdb kept only the in-frame ones, dropping some. The table records 470,000 or so clones, 65% to 85% of them present only once. The source is a woman aged 40-49 years in good health. Some clones in this sample may be carry-over from other donors' samples. The V gene is TRBV4-2, the J gene TRBJ2-2; 10 bases match TRBD1. What was sequenced was PBMCs. The CDR3 DNA follows: TGTGCCAGCAGCTTGCGACAGGGGGCCTTATACGCGAACACCGGGGAGCTGTTTTTT. Translation gives CASSLRQGALYANTGELFF.